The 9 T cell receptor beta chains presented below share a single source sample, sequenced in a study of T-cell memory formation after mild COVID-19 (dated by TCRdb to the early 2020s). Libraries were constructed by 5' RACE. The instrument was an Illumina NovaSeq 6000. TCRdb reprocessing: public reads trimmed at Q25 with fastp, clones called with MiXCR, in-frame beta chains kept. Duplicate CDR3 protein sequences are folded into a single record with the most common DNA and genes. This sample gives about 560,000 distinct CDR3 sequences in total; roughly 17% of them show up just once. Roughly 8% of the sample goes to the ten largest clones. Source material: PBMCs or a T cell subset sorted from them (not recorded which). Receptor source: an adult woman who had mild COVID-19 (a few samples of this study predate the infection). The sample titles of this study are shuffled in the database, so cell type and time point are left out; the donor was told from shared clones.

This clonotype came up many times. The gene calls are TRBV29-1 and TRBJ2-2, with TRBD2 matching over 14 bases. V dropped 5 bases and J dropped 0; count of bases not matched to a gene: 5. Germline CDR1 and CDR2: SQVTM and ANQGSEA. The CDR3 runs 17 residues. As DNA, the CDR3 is TGCAGCGTTCTTCGACTAGCGGGAGGGCCGAACACCGGGGAGCTGTTTTTT. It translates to CSVLRLAGGPNTGELFF.

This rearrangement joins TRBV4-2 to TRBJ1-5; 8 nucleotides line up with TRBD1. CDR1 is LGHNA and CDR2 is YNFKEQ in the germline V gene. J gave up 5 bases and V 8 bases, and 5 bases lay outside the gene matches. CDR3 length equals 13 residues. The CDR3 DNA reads TGTGCCAGCCGGGGACAGGCAGATCAGCCCCAGCATTTT. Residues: CASRGQADQPQHF.

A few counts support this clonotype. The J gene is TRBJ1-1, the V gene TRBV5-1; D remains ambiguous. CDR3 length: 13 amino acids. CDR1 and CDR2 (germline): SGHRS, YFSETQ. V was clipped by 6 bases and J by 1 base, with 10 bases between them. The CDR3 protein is CASIGERNTEAFF. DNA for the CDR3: TGCGCCAGCATCGGGGAGCGGAACACTGAAGCTTTCTTT.

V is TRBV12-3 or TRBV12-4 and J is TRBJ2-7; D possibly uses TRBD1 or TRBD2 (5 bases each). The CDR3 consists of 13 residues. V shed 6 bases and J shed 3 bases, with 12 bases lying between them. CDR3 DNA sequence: TGTGCCAGCAGCTTCACTAGGGGCTACGAGCAGTACTTC. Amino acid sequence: CASSFTRGYEQYF.

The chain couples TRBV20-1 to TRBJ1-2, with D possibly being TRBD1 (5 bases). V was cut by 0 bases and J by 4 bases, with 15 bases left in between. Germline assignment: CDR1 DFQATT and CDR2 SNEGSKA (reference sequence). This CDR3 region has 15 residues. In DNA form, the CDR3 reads TGCAGTGCTAGAGATAACGGCGGGGACGTCTATGGCTACACCTTC. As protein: CSARDNGGDVYGYTF.

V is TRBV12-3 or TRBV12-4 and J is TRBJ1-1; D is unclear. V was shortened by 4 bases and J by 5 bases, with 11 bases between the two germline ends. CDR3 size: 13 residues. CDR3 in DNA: TGTGCCAGCAGTTCAAGGGCGGGAACTGAAGCTTTCTTT. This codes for CASSSRAGTEAFF.

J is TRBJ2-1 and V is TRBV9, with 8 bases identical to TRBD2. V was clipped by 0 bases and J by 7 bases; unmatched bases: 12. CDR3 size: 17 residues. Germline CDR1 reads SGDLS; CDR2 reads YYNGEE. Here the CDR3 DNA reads TGTGCCAGCAGCGTAGGACCCACAGCGGGGGCGAGGAATGAGCAGTTCTTC. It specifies CASSVGPTAGARNEQFF.

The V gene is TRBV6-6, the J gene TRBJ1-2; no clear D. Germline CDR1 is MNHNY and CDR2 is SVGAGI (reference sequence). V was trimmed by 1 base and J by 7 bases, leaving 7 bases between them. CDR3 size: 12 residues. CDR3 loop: CASSYLGSGYTF. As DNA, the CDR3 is TGTGCCAGCAGTTACTTAGGAAGTGGCTACACCTTC.

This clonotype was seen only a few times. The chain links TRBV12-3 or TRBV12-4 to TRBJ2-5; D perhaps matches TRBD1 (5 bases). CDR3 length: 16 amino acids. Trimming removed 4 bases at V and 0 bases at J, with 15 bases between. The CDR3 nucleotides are TGTGCCAGCAGTTGGGGCGGAACAAAGGACCAAGAGACCCAGTACTTC. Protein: CASSWGGTKDQETQYF.